The sample holds a few counts of the clone carrying this T cell receptor beta chain. Antigen: not known. Time point noted: baseline pretreatment blood. Treatment noted: 15 Gy SBRT to primary tumor, nephrectomy 4 weeks later. This CDR3 region has 14 residues. Germline V CDR1 and CDR2: MNHNS, SASEGT. V was pared by 4 bases and J by 0 bases, with 7 bases between. Repertoires were generated with immunoSEQ multiplex PCR, while TCRdb's copy carries only in-frame clones and drops some. The top ten hold around 12% of the sample, which has over 120,000 clones, nearly 90% seen once. The data stem from a study of radiation and T cells in renal cell carcinoma. Study-level points and caveats: From baseline, blood top tumor clonotypes peaked at 2 weeks post-radiation.

The gene calls are TRBV6-1 and TRBJ1-3, with a weak D call TRBD1 (6 bases). This sequence was found in a woman aged 50 to 60 with renal cell carcinoma. The source was blood, collected from a patient whose treatment included radiotherapy and nephrectomy. The CDR3 DNA sequence: TGTGCCAGCAGTGGGACAGTCTCTGGAAACACCATATATTTT. This codes for CASSGTVSGNTIYF.